Reported below is one T cell receptor (beta chain). RNA was extracted with the RNeasy kit, and a quantity of roughly 0.45 to 1 ug was reverse transcribed using random hexamers. Via MiXCR, TCRdb re-called the immunoSEQ multiplex PCR reads, giving one row per CDR3 protein. The sample has 250,000 to 300,000 distinct CDR3 sequences, approximately 90% seen once. This record comes from a study of CD8 T cells in Susac syndrome. This CDR3 spans 17 amino acids. In germline, CDR1 is SGDLS, CDR2 YYNGEE. Trimming removed 3 bases at V and 0 bases at J, with 18 bases between. The TCR comes from a human donor with multiple sclerosis. Sequencing used CD8+ T cells from PBMCs. V is TRBV9 and J is TRBJ1-2, with a possible D match to TRBD1 (5 bases). The CDR3: CASSAGGLDVPNYGYTF. CDR3 in DNA: TGTGCCAGCAGCGCGGGGGGACTTGATGTCCCTAACTATGGCTACACCTTC.